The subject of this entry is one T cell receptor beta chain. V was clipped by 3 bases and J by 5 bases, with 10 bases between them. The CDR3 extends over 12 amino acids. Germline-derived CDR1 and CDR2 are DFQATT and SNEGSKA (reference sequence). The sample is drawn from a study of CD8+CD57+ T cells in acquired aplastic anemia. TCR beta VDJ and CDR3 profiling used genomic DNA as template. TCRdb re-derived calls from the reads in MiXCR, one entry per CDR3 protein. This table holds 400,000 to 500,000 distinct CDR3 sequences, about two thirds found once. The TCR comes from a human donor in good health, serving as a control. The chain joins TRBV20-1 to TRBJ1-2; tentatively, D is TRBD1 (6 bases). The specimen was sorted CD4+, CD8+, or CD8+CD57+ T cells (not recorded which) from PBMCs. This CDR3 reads CSASRQGYGYTF. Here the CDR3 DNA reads TGCAGTGCTAGCCGGCAGGGGTATGGCTACACCTTC.